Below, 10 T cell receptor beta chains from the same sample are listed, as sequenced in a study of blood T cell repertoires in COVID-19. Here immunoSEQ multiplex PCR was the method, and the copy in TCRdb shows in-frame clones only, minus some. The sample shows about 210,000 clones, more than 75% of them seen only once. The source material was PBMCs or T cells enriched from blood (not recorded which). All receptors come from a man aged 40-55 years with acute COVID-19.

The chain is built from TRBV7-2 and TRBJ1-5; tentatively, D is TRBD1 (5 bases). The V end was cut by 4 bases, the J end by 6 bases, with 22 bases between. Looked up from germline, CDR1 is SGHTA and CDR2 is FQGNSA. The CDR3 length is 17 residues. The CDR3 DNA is TGTGCCAGCAGCTCCACAAGGTCTGGCAGGGAGGGTCAGCCCCAGCATTTT. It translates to CASSSTRSGREGQPQHF.

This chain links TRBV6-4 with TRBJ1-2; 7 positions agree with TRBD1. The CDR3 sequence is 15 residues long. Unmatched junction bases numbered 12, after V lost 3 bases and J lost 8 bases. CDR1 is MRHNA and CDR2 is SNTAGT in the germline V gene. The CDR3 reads CASSDRTGNVQGYTF. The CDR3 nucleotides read TGTGCCAGCAGTGATCGGACAGGCAACGTTCAGGGCTACACCTTC.

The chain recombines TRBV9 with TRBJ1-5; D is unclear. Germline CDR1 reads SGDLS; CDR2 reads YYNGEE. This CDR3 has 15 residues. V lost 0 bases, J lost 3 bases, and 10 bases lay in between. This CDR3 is CASSVDGRNNQPQHF. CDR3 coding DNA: TGTGCCAGCAGCGTAGACGGCAGGAACAATCAGCCCCAGCATTTT.

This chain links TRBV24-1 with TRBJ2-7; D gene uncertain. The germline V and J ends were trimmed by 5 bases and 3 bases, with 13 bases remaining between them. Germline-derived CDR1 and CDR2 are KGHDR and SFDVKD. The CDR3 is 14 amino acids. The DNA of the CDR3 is TGTGCCACCAGTGTAAACTCCCCCAACTACGAGCAGTACTTC. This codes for CATSVNSPNYEQYF.

The CDR3 loop reads CASSHDRDTRTEAFF. DNA for the CDR3: TGTGCCAGCAGTCACGACCGGGACACGCGCACTGAAGCTTTCTTT. This chain uses TRBV27 with TRBJ1-1; a weak D match, TRBD1 (6 bases). The CDR3 sequence is 15 residues long. Trimming removed 5 bases at V and 4 bases at J, with 17 bases between. Per germline, CDR1 MNHEY and CDR2 SMNVEV (reference sequence).

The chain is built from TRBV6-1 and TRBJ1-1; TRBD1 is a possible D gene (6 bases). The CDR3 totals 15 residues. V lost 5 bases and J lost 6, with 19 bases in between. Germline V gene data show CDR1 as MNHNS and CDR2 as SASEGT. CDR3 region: CASSHEAQGKAEAFF. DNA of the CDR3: TGTGCCAGCAGTCACGAGGCACAGGGCAAAGCTGAAGCTTTCTTT.

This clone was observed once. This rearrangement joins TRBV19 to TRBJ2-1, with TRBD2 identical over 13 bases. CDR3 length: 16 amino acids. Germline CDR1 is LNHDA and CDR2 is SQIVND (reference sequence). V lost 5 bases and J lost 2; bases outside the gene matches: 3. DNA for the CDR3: TGTGCCAGTAGTGGACTAGCGGGAGCTGCCTACAATGAGCAGTTCTTC. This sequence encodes CASSGLAGAAYNEQFF.

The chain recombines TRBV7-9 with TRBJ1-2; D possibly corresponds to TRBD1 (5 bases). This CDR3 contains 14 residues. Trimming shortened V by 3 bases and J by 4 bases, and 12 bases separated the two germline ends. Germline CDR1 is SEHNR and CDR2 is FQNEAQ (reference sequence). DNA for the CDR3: TGTGCCAGCAGCTTCCCGGGGGTTGGCTATGGCTACACCTTC. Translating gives CASSFPGVGYGYTF.

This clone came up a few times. CDR3 bases: TGTGCCAGCTCCCGGGGTCCTGGAAACACCATATATTTT. Protein sequence: CASSRGPGNTIYF. V gene TRBV27 combines with J gene TRBJ1-3, with D hard to call. Germline V CDR1 and CDR2: MNHEY, SMNVEV (reference sequence). CDR3 length: 13 residues. V gave up 8 bases and J gave up 2 bases, with 10 bases separating them.

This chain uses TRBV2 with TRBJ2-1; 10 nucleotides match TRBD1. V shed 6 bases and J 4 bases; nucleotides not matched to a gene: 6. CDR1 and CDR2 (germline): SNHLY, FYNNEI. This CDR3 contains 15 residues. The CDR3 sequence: CASSGQGVRYNEQFF. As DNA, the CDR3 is TGTGCCAGCAGCGGACAGGGGGTTAGATACAATGAGCAGTTCTTC.